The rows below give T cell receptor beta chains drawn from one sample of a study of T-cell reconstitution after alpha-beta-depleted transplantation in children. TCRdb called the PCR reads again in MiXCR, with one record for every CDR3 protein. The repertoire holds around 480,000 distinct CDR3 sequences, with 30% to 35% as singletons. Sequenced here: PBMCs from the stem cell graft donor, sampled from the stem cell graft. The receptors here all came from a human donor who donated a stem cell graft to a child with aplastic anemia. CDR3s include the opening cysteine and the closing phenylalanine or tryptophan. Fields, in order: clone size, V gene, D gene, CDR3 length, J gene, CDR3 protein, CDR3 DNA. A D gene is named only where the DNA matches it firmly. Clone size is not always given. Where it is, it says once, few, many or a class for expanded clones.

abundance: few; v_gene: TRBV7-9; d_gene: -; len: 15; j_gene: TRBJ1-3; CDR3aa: CASRSGPDSGNTIYF; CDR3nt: TGTGCCAGCAGGTCCGGGCCAGACTCTGGAAACACCATATATTTT
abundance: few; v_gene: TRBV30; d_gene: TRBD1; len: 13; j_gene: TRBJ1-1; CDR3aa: CAWRGTGRTEAFF; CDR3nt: TGTGCCTGGAGGGGGACAGGGCGCACTGAAGCTTTCTTT
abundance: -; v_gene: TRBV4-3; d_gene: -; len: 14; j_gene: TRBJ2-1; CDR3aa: CASSQDSADNEQFF; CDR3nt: TGCGCCAGCAGCCAAGATTCAGCGGATAATGAGCAGTTCTTC
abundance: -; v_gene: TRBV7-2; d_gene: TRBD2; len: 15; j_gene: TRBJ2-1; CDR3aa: CASGRGSGGHNEQFF; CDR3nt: TGTGCCAGCGGCAGGGGTAGCGGGGGACACAATGAGCAGTTCTTC
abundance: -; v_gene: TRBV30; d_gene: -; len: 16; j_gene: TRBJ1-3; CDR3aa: CAWSVLSGLEGNTIYF; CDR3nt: TGTGCCTGGAGTGTTCTATCGGGGCTTGAAGGCAACACCATATATTTT
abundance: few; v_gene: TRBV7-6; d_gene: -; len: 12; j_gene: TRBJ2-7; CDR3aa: CASSEHGNEQYF; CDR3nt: TGTGCCAGCAGCGAACACGGGAACGAGCAGTACTTC
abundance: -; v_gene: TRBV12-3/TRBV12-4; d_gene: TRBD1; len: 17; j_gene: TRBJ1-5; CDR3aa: CASSLGSTGGFNQPQHF; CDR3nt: TGTGCCAGCAGTTTAGGTTCCACAGGGGGTTTCAATCAGCCCCAGCATTTT
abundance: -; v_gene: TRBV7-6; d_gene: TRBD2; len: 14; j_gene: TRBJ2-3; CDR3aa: CASRVAGAGDTQYF; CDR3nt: TGTGCCAGCAGGGTAGCGGGAGCAGGAGATACGCAGTATTTT
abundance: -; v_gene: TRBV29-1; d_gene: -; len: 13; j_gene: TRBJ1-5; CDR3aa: CSVEVEQNQPQHF; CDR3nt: TGCAGCGTTGAGGTCGAGCAGAATCAGCCCCAGCATTTT
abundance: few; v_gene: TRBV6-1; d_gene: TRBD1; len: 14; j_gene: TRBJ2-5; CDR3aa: CASSRVQGRETQYF; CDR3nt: TGTGCCAGCAGCCGCGTACAGGGGAGAGAGACCCAGTACTTC
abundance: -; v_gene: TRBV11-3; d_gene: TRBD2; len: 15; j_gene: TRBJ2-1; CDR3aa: CASSLTSGSSGEQFF; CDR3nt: TGTGCCAGCAGCCTGACTAGCGGGAGCTCTGGTGAGCAGTTCTTC
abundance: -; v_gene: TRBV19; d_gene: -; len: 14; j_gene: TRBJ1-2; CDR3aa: CASSVGPRSYGYTF; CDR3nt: TGTGCCAGTAGTGTTGGGCCCCGCTCCTATGGCTACACCTTC
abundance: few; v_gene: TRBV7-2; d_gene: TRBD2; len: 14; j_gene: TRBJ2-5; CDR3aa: CASSNSGRGETQYF; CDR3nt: TGTGCCAGCAGCAATAGCGGGAGGGGGGAGACCCAGTACTTC
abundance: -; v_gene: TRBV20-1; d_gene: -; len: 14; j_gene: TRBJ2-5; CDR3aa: CSAIMNVVAKTQYF; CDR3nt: TGCAGTGCCATTATGAACGTGGTTGCAAAGACCCAGTACTTC
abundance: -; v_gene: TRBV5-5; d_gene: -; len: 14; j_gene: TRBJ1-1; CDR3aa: CASSLAVPNTEAFF; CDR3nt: TGTGCCAGCAGCTTGGCTGTACCGAACACTGAAGCTTTCTTT
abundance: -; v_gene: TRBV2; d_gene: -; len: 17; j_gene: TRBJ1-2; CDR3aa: CTSSPPVGTHSGYGYTF; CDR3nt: TGTACCAGCAGCCCCCCGGTAGGGACCCACAGCGGCTATGGCTACACCTTC
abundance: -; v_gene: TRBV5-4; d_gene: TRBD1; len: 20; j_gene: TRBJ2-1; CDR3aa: CASSLDRGLLPLGVHNEQFF; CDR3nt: TGTGCCAGCAGCTTGGATAGGGGGCTATTGCCCCTGGGAGTACACAATGAGCAGTTCTTC
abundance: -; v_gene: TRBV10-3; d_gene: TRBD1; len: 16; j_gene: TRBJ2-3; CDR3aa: CAIRNGGQGATDTQYF; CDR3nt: TGTGCCATCAGGAACGGAGGACAGGGGGCTACAGATACGCAGTATTTT
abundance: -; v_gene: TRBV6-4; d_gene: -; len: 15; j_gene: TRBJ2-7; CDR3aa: CASSESDRLSYEQYF; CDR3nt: TGTGCCAGCAGCGAATCTGACAGGCTCTCCTACGAGCAGTACTTC
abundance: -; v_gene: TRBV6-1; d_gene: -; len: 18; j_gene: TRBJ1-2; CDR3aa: CASSEAVRTSTYNYGYTF; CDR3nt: TGTGCCAGCAGTGAAGCGGTCCGGACATCTACCTACAACTATGGCTACACCTTC
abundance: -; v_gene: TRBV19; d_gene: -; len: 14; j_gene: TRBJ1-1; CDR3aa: CASSPRRGDTEAFF; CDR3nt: TGTGCCAGTAGTCCCAGAAGGGGGGACACTGAAGCTTTCTTT
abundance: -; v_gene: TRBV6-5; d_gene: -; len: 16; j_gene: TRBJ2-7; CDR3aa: CASSYSARGINYEQYF; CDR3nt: TGTGCCAGCAGTTACTCGGCTCGGGGGATAAACTACGAGCAGTACTTC
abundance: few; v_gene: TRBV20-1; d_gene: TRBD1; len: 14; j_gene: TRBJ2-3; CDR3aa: CSADPSTGTDTQYF; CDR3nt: TGCAGTGCCGACCCATCGACAGGGACAGATACGCAGTATTTT
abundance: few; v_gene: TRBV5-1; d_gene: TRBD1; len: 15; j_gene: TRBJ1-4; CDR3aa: CASSLADRAIEKLFF; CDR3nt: TGCGCCAGCAGCTTGGCGGACAGGGCTATCGAAAAACTGTTTTTT
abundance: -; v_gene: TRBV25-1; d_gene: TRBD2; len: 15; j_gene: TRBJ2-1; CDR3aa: CASSDFREGNNEQFF; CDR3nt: TGTGCCAGCAGTGATTTCCGGGAGGGCAACAATGAGCAGTTCTTC
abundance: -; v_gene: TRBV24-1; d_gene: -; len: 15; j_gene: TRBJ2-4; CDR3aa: CATSDKGLAKNIQYF; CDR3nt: TGTGCCACCAGTGATAAGGGCTTAGCCAAAAACATTCAGTACTTC
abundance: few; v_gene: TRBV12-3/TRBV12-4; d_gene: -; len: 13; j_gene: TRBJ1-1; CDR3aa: CASFGGAYTEAFF; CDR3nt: TGTGCCAGCTTCGGGGGCGCCTACACTGAAGCTTTCTTT
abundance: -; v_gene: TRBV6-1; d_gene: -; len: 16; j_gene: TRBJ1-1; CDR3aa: CASSESAGRMNTEAFF; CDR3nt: TGTGCCAGCAGTGAATCCGCAGGGAGGATGAACACTGAAGCTTTCTTT
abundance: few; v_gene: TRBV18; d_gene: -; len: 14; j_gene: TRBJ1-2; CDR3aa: CASSTTGSDYGYTF; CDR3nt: TGTGCCAGCTCGACCACGGGCAGTGACTATGGCTACACCTTC
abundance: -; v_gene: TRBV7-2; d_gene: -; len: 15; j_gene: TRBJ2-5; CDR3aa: CASSLTRESQETQYF; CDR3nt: TGTGCCAGCAGCTTAACGCGGGAAAGCCAAGAGACCCAGTACTTC
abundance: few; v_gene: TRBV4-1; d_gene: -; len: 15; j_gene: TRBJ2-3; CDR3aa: CASSQEQGWADTQYF; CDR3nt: TGCGCCAGCAGCCAAGAACAGGGATGGGCAGATACGCAGTATTTT
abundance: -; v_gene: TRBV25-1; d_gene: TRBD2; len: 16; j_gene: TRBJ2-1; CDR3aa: CASSETPSGIGNEQFF; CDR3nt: TGTGCCAGCAGTGAGACCCCTAGCGGGATTGGCAATGAGCAGTTCTTC
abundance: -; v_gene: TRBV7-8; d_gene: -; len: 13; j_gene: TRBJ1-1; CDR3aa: CASSLVRASEAFF; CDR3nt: TGTGCCAGCAGCTTGGTGCGGGCTTCTGAAGCTTTCTTT
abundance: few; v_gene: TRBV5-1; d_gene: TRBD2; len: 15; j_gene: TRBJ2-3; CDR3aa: CASSGGLVDTDTQYF; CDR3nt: TGCGCCAGCAGCGGTGGACTAGTGGACACAGATACGCAGTATTTT
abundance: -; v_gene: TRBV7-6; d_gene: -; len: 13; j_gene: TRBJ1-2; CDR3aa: CASSLTGQTGYTF; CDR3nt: TGTGCCAGCAGCTTAACGGGGCAGACTGGCTACACCTTC
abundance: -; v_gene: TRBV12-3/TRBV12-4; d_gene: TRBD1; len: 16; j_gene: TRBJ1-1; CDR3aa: CASIRQGAVMNTEAFF; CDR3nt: TGTGCCAGCATACGACAGGGGGCGGTTATGAACACTGAAGCTTTCTTT
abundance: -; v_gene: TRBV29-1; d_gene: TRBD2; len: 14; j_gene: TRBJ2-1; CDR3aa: CSLTGTSFHNEQFF; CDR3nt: TGCAGCCTTACCGGGACTAGCTTCCACAATGAGCAGTTCTTC
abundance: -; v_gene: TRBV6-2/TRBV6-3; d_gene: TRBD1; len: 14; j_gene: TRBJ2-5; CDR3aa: CASGSDRGQETQYF; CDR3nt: TGTGCCAGCGGATCGGACAGGGGCCAAGAGACCCAGTACTTC
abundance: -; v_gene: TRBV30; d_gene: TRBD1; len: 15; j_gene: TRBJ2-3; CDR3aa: CAYQMATGARDTQYF; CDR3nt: TGTGCCTACCAGATGGCGACAGGGGCTAGAGATACGCAGTATTTT
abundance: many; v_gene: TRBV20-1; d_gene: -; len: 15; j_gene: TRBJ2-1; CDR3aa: CSASEVGGYYNEQFF; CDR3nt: TGCAGTGCTTCTGAAGTAGGGGGATACTACAATGAGCAGTTCTTC
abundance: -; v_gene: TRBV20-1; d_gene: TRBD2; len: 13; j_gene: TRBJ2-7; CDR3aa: CSASSSGSYEQYF; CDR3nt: TGCAGTGCTTCTTCTAGCGGGAGCTACGAGCAGTACTTC
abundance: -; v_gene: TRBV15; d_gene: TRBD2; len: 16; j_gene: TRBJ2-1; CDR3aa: CATESQREGPYNEQFF; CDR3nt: TGTGCCACCGAGAGCCAGCGGGAAGGTCCCTACAATGAGCAGTTCTTC
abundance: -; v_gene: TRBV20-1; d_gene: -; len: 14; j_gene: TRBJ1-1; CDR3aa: CSAREEVLNTEAFF; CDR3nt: TGCAGTGCTAGAGAAGAAGTACTGAACACTGAAGCTTTCTTT
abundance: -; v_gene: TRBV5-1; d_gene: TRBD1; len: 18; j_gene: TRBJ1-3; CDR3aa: CASSWAGTGGIAGNTIYF; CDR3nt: TGCGCCAGCAGCTGGGCAGGGACAGGGGGAATCGCTGGAAACACCATATATTTT
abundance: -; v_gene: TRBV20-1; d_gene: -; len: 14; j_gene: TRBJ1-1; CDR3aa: CSARPGAGNTEAFF; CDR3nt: TGCAGTGCTAGACCCGGCGCGGGGAACACTGAAGCTTTCTTT
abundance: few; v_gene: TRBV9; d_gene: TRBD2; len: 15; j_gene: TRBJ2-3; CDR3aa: CASSATSAFTDTQYF; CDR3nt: TGTGCCAGCAGCGCTACTAGCGCGTTCACAGATACGCAGTATTTT
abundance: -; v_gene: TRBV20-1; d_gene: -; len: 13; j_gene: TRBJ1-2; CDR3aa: CSAPDRSNYGYTF; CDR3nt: TGCAGTGCCCCGGACAGATCTAACTATGGCTACACCTTC
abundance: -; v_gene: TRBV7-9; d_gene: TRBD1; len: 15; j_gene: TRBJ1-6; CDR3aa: CASSLRQGASSPLHF; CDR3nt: TGTGCCAGCAGCTTAAGACAGGGGGCGAGTTCACCCCTCCACTTT
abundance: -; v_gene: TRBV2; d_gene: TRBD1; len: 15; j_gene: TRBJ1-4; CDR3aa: CASSGVDRTDEKLFF; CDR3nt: TGTGCCAGCAGTGGAGTGGACAGGACGGACGAAAAACTGTTTTTT
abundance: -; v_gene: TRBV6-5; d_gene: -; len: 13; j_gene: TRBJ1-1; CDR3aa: CASSYVQNTEAFF; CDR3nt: TGTGCCAGCAGTTACGTGCAGAACACTGAAGCTTTCTTT
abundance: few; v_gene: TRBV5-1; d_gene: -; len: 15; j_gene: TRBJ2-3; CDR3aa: CASSPGLISTDTQYF; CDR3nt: TGCGCCAGCAGCCCCGGACTAATTAGCACAGATACGCAGTATTTT
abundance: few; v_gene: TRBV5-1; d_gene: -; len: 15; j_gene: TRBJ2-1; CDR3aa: CASSFRAGVNNEQFF; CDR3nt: TGCGCCAGCAGCTTCCGGGCTGGGGTGAACAATGAGCAGTTCTTC
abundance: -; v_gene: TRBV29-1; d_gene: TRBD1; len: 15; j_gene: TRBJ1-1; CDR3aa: CSERTGTDMNTEAFF; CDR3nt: TGCAGCGAGCGGACCGGGACAGACATGAACACTGAAGCTTTCTTT
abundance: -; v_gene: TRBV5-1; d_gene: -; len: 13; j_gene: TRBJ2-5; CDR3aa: CASSGISAETQYF; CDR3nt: TGCGCCAGCAGCGGTATTAGCGCGGAGACCCAGTACTTC
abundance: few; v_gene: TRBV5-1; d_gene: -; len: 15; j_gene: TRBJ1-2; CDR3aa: CASSLGRRTVYGYTF; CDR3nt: TGCGCCAGCAGCTTGGGTCGTCGGACAGTCTATGGCTACACCTTC
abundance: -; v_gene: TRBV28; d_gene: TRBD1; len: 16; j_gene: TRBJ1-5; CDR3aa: CASTRGRDSSNQPQHF; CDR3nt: TGTGCCAGCACCAGGGGCCGGGACAGTAGCAATCAGCCCCAGCATTTT
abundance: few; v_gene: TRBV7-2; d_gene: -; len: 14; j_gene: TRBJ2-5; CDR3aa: CASSLLFRKETQYF; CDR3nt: TGTGCCAGCAGCTTACTATTCAGGAAAGAGACCCAGTACTTC
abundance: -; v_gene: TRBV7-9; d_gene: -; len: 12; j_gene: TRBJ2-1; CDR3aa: CASSETWYKEFF; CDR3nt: TGTGCCAGCAGCGAGACGTGGTACAAGGAGTTCTTC
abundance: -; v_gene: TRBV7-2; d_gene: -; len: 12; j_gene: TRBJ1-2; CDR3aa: CASSVTTGGYTF; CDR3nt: TGTGCCAGCAGCGTCACAACCGGTGGCTACACCTTC
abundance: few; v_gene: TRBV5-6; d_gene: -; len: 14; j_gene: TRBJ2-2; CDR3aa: CASRRTGNTGELFF; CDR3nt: TGTGCCAGCAGAAGAACAGGGAACACCGGGGAGCTGTTTTTT